This T cell receptor beta chain appears in the sequencing data of a study of blood T cells in healthy people across ages. This clonotype has only a few counts. Primers used in a second PCR of about 7 to 12 cycles were a sample-barcoded 5' primer and a J-beta primer mix. MiXCR, applied by TCRdb to the 5' RACE reads, yields one record per CDR3 protein. Of more than 700,000 distinct CDR3 sequences listed, 53% are singletons. This CDR3 contains 16 residues. The V gene end was trimmed by 5 bases and the J gene end by 7 bases; junction bases not matched to a gene: 10. This TCR came from a man older than 75 in good health. The sample comprised blood. The rearrangement uses TRBV12-3 or TRBV12-4 and TRBJ2-5, with 13 nucleotides matching TRBD2. The CDR3 DNA sequence: TGTGCCAGCAGTCTCGGACTAGCGGGAGTAACAGGGACCCAGTACTTC. The encoded protein is CASSLGLAGVTGTQYF.